What follows describes a single T cell receptor beta chain. Antigen specificity is unknown. Time point here: week 35, safety follow-up. Vaccination used 300 ug of mutant IDH1 20-mer peptide per dose, with topical imiquimod. The table came from immunoSEQ multiplex PCR; TCRdb's copy has only in-frame clones and leaves some out. The sample shows about 42,000 clones, approximately 80% of them seen only once. This entry belongs to a study of a mutant IDH1 vaccine in newly diagnosed glioma. Study-wide background: Beginning 4-6 weeks after radiotherapy alone, or with temozolomide cycles, vaccination took place. Patients under treatment included approximately 60% males and about 40% females and had a mean age of around 40 years. Antecedent treatment encompassed radiotherapy, temozolomide, or their combination; the majority received both.

There are 15 residues in the CDR3. Germline lookup yields CDR1 SGDLS and CDR2 YYNGEE. The V end was cut by 2 bases, the J end by 2 bases, with 8 bases between. Study-level results: Seemingly, top peripheral T cell clonotype changes bore no relation to pseudoprogression.

The J gene is TRBJ2-6, the V gene TRBV9, with D possibly being TRBD2 (6 bases). The sample consisted of PBMCs, taken from a glioma patient whose treatment included an IDH1 peptide vaccine. The source is a woman aged 45 to 65 with glioma. CDR3 protein: CASSVGGTGANVLTF. The DNA for the CDR3 is TGTGCCAGCAGCGTTGGGGGGACTGGGGCCAACGTCCTGACTTTC. Filled out from reference TRBV9 and TRBJ2-6, the complete variable domain reads DSGVTQTPKHLITATGQRVTLRCSPRSGDLSVYWYQQSLDQGLQFLIQYYNGEERAKGNILERFSAQQFPDLHSELNLSSLELGDSALYFCASSVGGTGANVLTFGAGSRLTVL.